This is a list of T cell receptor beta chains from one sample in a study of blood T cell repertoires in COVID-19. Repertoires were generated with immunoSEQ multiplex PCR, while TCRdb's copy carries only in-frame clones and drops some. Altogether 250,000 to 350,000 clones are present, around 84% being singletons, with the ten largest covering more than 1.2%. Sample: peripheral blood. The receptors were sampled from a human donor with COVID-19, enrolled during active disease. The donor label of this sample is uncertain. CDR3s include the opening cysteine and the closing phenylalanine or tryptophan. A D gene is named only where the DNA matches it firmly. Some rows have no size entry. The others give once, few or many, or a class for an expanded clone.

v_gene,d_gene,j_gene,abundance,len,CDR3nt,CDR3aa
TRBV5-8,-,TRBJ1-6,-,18,TGTGCCAGCAGCCCATGGTTTGGCGACGGGAGGTATGGTTCACCCCTCCACTTT,CASSPWFGDGRYGSPLHF
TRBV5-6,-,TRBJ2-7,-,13,TGTGCCAGCAGCCCGGCGGGGTTTGGTGAGCAGTACTTC,CASSPAGFGEQYF
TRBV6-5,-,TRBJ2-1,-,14,TGTGCCAGCAGTTACAACCCGACTAGTAATGAGCAGTTCTTC,CASSYNPTSNEQFF
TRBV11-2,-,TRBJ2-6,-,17,TGTGCCAGCAGCGAAAGGCGGGGTGGCTCTGGGGCCAACGTCCTGACTTTC,CASSERRGGSGANVLTF
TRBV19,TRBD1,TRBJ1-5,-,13,TGTGCCAGCACGGACAGGTTAAATCAGCCCCAGCATTTT,CASTDRLNQPQHF
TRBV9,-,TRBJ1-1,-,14,TGTGCCAGCAGCGTCCTCGACAGCTACACTGAAGCTTTCTTT,CASSVLDSYTEAFF
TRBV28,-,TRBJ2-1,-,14,TGTGCCAGCAGTCCCCTGGAGCGGGTGGGAGAGCAGTTCTTC,CASSPLERVGEQFF
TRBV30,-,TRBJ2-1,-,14,TGTGCCTTCAGGGGCGCGAGCTCCTACAATGAGCAGTTCTTC,CAFRGASSYNEQFF
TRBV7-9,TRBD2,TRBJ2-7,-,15,TGTGCCAGCAGCCAGCGGACTAGCGGGAACGACGAGCAGTACTTC,CASSQRTSGNDEQYF
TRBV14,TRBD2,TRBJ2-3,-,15,TGTGCCAGCAGCCAGATGGGGACTAGCACCTATACGCAGTATTTT,CASSQMGTSTYTQYF
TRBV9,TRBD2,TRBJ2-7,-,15,TGTGCCAGCAGCCCCGGACTAGCGGGTTCCGGCGAGCAGTACTTC,CASSPGLAGSGEQYF
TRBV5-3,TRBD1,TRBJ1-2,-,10,TGTGCCAGAAGGGGGACAGTGTTCTCCTTC,CARRGTVFSF
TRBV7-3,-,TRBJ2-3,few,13,TGTGCCAGCAGCTTCGACATGCCAGATACGCAGTATTTT,CASSFDMPDTQYF
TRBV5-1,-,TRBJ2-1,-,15,TGCGCCAGCAGCTTGGCCTTAGGAAACGAGGGAGAGCAGTTCTTC,CASSLALGNEGEQFF
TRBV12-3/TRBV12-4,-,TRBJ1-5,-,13,TGTGCCAGCAGACTCGGGGGGAGTCAGCCCCAGCATTTT,CASRLGGSQPQHF
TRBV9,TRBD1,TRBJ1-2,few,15,TGTGCCAGCAGCGTAGACTTGGGACAGAACTATGGCTACACCTTC,CASSVDLGQNYGYTF
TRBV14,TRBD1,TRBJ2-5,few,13,TGTGCCAGCAGCAGGACAGGACAAGAGACCCAGTACTTC,CASSRTGQETQYF
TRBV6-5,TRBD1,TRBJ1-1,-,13,TGTGCCAGCAGCTTAGACAGGGAGACTGAAGCTTTCTTT,CASSLDRETEAFF